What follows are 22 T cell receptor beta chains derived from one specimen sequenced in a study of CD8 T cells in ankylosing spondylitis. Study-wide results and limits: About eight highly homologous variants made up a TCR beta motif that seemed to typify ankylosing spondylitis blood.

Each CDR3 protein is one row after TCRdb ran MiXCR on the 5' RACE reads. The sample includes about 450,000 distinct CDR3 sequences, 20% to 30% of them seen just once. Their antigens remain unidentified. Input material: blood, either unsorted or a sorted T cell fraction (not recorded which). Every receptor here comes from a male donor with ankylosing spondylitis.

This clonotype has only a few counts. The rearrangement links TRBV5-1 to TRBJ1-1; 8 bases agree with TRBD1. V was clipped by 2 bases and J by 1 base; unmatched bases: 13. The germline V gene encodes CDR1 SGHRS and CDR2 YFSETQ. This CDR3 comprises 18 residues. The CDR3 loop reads CASSFDHRTGSENTEAFF. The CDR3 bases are TGCGCCAGCAGCTTTGACCACCGGACAGGGTCGGAGAACACTGAAGCTTTCTTT. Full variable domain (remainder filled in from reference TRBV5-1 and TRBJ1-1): KAGVTQTPRYLIKTRGQQVTLSCSPISGHRSVSWYQQTPGQGLQFLFEYFSETQRNKGNFPGRFSGRQFSNSRSEMNVSTLELGDSALYLCASSFDHRTGSENTEAFFGQGTRLTVV.

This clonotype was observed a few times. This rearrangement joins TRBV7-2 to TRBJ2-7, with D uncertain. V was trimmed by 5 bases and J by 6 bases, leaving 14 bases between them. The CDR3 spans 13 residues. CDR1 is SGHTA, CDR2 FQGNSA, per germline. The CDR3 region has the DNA TGTGCCAGCAGCCTCACAGTAGTGGGCGAGCAGTACTTC. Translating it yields CASSLTVVGEQYF.

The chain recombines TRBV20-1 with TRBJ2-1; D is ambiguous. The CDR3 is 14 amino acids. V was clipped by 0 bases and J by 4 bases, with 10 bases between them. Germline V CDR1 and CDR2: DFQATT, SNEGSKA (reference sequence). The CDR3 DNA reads TGCAGTGCTAGAGATGTGGCAGTTTACAATGAGCAGTTCTTC. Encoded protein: CSARDVAVYNEQFF.

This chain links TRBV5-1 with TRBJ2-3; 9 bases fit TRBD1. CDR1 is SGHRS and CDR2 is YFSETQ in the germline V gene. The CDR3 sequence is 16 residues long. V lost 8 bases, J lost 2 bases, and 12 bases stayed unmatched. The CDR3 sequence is CASSTGGGTDTDTQYF. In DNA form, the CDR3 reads TGCGCCAGTTCGACAGGGGGAGGGACGGACACAGATACGCAGTATTTT.

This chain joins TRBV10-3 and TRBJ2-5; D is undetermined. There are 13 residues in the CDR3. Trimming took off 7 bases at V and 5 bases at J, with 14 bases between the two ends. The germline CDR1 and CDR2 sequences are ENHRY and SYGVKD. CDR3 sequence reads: CAITTGPRETQYF. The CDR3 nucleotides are TGTGCCATCACCACCGGGCCTAGGGAGACCCAGTACTTC.

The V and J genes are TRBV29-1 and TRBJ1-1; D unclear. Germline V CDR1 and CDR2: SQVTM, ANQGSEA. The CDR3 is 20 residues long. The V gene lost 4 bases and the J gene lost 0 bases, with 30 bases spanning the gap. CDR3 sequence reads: CSVAATHGSMTRSMNTEAFF. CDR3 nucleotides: TGCAGCGTTGCTGCCACTCATGGTAGCATGACCAGGAGCATGAACACTGAAGCTTTCTTT. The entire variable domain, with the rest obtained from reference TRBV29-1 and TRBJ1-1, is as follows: SAVISQKPSRDICQRGTSLTIQCQVDSQVTMMFWYRQQPGQSLTLIATANQGSEATYESGFVIDKFPISRPNLTFSTLTVSNMSPEDSSIYLCSVAATHGSMTRSMNTEAFFGQGTRLTVV.

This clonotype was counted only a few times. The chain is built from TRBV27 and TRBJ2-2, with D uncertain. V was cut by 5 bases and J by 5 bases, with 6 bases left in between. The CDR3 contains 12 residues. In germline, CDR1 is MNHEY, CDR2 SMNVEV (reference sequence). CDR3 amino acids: CASSDWTGELFF. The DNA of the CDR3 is TGTGCCAGCAGTGATTGGACCGGGGAGCTGTTTTTT.

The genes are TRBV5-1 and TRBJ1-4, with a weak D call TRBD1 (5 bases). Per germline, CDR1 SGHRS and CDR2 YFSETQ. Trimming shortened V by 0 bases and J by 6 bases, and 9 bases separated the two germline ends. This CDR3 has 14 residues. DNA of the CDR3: TGCGCCAGCAGCTTGGAACAGGCTGATGAAAAACTGTTTTTT. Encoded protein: CASSLEQADEKLFF.

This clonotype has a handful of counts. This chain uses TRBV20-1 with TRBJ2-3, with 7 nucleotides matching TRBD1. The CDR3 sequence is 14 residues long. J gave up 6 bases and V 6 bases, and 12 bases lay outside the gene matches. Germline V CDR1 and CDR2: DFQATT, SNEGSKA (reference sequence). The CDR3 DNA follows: TGCAGTGCCCCCCGACAGGGTGGTGGCGATACGCAGTATTTT. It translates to CSAPRQGGGDTQYF.

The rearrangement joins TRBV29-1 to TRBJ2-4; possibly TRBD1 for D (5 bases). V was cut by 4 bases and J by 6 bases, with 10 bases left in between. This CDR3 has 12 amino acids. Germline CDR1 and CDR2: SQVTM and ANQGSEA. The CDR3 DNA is TGCAGCGTTGCACAGGCGTCAAACATTCAGTACTTC. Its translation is CSVAQASNIQYF.

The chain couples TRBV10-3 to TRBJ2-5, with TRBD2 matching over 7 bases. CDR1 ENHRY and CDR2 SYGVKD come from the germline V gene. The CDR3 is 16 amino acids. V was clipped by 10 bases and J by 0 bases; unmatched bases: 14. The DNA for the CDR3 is TGTGCCACCAATCCAACTAGCGTTACGTACCAAGAGACCCAGTACTTC. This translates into CATNPTSVTYQETQYF.

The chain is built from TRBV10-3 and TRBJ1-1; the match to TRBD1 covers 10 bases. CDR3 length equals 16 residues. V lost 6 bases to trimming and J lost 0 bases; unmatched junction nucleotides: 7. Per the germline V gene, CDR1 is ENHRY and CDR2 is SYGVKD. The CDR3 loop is CAIRGPGQGMNTEAFF. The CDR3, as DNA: TGTGCCATCAGGGGACCGGGACAGGGGATGAACACTGAAGCTTTCTTT.

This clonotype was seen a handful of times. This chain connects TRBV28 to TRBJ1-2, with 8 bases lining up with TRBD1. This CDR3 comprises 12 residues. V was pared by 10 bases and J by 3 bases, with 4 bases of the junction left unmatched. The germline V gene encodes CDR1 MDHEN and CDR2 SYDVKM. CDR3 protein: CAIQGQDYGYTF. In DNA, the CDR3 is TGTGCCATCCAGGGACAGGACTATGGCTACACCTTC.

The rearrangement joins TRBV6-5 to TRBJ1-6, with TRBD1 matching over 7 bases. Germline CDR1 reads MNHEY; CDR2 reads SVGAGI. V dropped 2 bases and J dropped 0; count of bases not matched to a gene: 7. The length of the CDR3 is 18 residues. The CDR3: CASSYRQGSSSYNSPLHF. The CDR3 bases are TGTGCCAGCAGTTACAGACAGGGATCAAGCTCCTATAATTCACCCCTCCACTTT.

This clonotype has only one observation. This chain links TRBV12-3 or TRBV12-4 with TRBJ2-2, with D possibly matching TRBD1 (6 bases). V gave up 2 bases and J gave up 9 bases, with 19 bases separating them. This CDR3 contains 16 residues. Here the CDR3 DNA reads TGTGCCAGCAGTTTAAGGCCAGGGGCTTCTCGCCGGGAGCTGTTTTTT. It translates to CASSLRPGASRRELFF.

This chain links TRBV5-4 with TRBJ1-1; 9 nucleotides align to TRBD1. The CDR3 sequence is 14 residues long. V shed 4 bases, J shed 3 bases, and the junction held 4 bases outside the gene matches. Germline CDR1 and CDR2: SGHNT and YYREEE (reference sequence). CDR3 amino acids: CASSGDRAYTEAFF. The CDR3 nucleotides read TGTGCCAGCAGCGGGGACAGGGCCTACACTGAAGCTTTCTTT. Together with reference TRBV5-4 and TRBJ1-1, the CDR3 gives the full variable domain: ETGVTQSPTHLIKTRGQQVTLRCSSQSGHNTVSWYQQALGQGPQFIFQYYREEENGRGNFPPRFSGLQFPNYSSELNVNALELDDSALYLCASSGDRAYTEAFFGQGTRLTVV.

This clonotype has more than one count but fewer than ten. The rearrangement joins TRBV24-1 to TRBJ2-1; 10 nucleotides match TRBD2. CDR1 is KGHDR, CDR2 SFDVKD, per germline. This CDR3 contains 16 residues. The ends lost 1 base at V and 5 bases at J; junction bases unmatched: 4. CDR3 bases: TGTGCCACCAGTGATTTCAGCCTAGCGGGAGACAATGAGCAGTTCTTC. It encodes CATSDFSLAGDNEQFF.

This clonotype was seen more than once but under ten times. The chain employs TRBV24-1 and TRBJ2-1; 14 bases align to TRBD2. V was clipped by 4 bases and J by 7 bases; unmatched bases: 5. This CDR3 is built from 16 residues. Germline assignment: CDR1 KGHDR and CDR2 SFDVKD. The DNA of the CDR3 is TGTGCCACCAGTGACCGAGGACTAGCGGGAGGAAATGAGCAGTTCTTC. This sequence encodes CATSDRGLAGGNEQFF.

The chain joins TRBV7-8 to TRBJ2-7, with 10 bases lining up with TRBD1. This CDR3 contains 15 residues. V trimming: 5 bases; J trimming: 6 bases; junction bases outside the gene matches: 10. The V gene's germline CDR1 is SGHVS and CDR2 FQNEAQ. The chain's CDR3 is CASSQGQGYGSEQYF. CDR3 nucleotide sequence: TGTGCCAGCAGCCAGGGACAGGGGTATGGGAGCGAGCAGTACTTC.

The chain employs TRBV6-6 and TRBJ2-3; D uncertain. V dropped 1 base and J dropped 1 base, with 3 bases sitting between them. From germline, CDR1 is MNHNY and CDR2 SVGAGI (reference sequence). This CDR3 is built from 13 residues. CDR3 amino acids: CASSYFGTDTQYF. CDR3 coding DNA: TGTGCCAGCAGTTACTTCGGCACAGATACGCAGTATTTT.

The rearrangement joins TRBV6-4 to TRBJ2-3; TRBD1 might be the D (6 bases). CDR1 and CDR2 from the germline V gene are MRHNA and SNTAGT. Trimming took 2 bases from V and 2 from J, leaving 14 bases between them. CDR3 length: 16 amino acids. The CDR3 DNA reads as TGTGCCAGCAGTGACCTCGGGACATTAGACACAGATACGCAGTATTTT. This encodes CASSDLGTLDTDTQYF.

The CDR3 sequence is CASSLTGANYGYTF. In DNA, the CDR3 is TGTGCCAGCAGTTTGACAGGGGCTAACTATGGCTACACCTTC. The chain uses TRBV2 and TRBJ1-2, with 8 bases aligning to TRBD1. Germline V gives CDR1 SNHLY, CDR2 FYNNEI. Trimming removed 5 bases from V and 0 bases from J; junction bases left unmatched: 2. The CDR3 length is 14 residues.